This T cell receptor beta chain stems from a study of post-analysis software for immune sequencing data. The sample holds a few counts of this clonotype. Its antigen is not identified. With 1 base clipped from V and 8 bases from J, the junction kept 6 bases outside the gene matches. This CDR3 is 15 amino acids long. The germline V gene has CDR1 KGHDR and CDR2 SFDVKD. Findings of the study overall: A handful of TRBV segments were more frequent in patients than controls; TRBV5-6, TRBV5-1 and TRBV20-1 belonged to this group. Among multiple sclerosis patients, normalized Chao1 diversity was significantly below that of controls.

Sequencing libraries made from TCR beta cDNA carried unique molecular identifiers. TCRdb re-analysed the PCR reads in MiXCR, keeping a single row per CDR3 protein. The profile shows roughly 700,000 distinct CDR3 sequences, 25% to 30% of them singletons. The J gene is TRBJ2-1, the V gene TRBV24-1; 8 bases align to TRBD2. The source of this sequence is a girl aged 10 to 17 with multiple sclerosis. The sequencing sample was made of blood. This CDR3 reads CATSDLLAEGDEQFF. Here the CDR3 DNA reads TGTGCCACCAGTGATTTACTAGCGGAGGGCGATGAGCAGTTCTTC.